Listed below are T cell receptor beta chains from one sample, sequenced in a study of regulatory T cells in long-lasting Graves disease. MiXCR, applied by TCRdb to the multiplex PCR reads, yields one record per CDR3 protein. This table has roughly 560,000 distinct CDR3 sequences, around 15% appearing once. This same sample was also taken into another study, of T cells in Graves' hyperthyroidism and ophthalmopathy.

Source: peripheral blood mononuclear cells (PBMCs), taken at new diagnosis, from a patient treated with antithyroid drugs. These receptors all come from a woman aged 35-65 years with Graves disease. Each CDR3 is given with its conserved first and last residue. The size field is filled for only some rows; it gives once, few, many or a size class.

cdr3_aa	clone_size	v_call	cdr3_length
CASSPGTGWGEQFF	-	TRBV11-3	14
CASEVRSTGDWHYGYTF	-	TRBV6-1	17
CASRGGGNTEAFF	many	TRBV28	13
CASRPGLAGLNTGELFF	-	TRBV4-1	17
CASSLGRERETQYF	few	TRBV3-1	14
CASSPGGPGGPGNTIYF	-	TRBV6-1	17
CASSYHVTGSYNEQFF	few	TRBV6-9	16
CASIRPPGTYGYTF	many	TRBV28	14
CASSWGQGLEKLFF	few	TRBV7-9	14
CASSLVGSGRHEQYF	-	TRBV7-9	15
CASSLAQDIHGYTF	many	TRBV7-9	14
CASQTWTKALAKNIQYF	-	TRBV6-1	17
CASSADRGGEQFF	few	TRBV10-1	13
CASSGRTGHHEAFF	few	TRBV7-2	14
CASSYGLSPVKIYGYTF	-	TRBV7-6	17
CASSSLSYNEQFF	many	TRBV12-3/TRBV12-4	13
CASSPGQIMNTEAFF	many	TRBV3-1	15
CASSLDQAALEQFF	many	TRBV11-2	14
CASSFASGSSYNEQFF	many	TRBV28	16
CASSPQGGSNEKLFF	few	TRBV5-1	15
CASSLESGTDTQYF	-	TRBV5-1	14
CASTPGGYSTGNTIYF	many	TRBV6-1	16
CASSSGLAPEQFF	-	TRBV7-3	13
CASSESLGGKGYTF	many	TRBV10-1	14
CASSLETTGELFF	-	TRBV5-1	13
CASSLETLGKLFF	-	TRBV11-2	13
CASRSQGIGEKLFF	few	TRBV27	14
CASSVGKGARVETQYF	many	TRBV7-2	16